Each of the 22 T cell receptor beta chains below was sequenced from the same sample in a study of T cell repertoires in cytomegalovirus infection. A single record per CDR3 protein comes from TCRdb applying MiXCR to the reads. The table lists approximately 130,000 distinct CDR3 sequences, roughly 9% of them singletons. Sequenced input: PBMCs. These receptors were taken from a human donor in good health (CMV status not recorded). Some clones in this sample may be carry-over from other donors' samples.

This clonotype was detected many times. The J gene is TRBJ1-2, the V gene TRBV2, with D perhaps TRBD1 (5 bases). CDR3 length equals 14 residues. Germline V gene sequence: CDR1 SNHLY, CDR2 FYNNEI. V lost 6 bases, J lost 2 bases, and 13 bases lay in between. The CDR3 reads CASSVSTANYGYTF. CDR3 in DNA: TGTGCCAGCAGCGTCTCGACAGCGAACTATGGCTACACCTTC.

CDR3 DNA sequence: TGCGCCAGCAGTCAATTCGTTGGGGGCAGAATGAGCAATCAGCCCCAGCATTTT. Protein product: CASSQFVGGRMSNQPQHF. The chain is built from TRBV23-1 and TRBJ1-5; maybe TRBD1 (6 bases). TRBV23-1 qualifies as an ORF whose function is uncertain. CDR3 size: 18 residues. V lost 1 base and J 1 base, leaving 17 bases between the germline ends.

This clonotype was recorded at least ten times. The CDR3: CASSRRDSSYEQYF. In nucleotides, the CDR3 is TGTGCCAGCAGCCGCAGAGACAGCTCCTACGAGCAGTACTTC. This chain uses TRBV7-8 with TRBJ2-7; a possible D gene is TRBD1 (5 bases). The CDR3 covers 14 residues. Trimming cost V 5 bases and J 0 bases, with 11 bases left between them. Germline-derived CDR1 and CDR2 are SGHVS and FQNEAQ.

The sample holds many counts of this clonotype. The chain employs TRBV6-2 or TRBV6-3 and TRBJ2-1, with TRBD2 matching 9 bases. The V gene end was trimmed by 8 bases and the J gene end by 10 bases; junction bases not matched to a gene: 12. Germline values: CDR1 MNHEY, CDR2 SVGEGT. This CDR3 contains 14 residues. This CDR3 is CASRGAGGPREQFF. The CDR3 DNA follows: TGTGCCAGCCGGGGTGCGGGGGGGCCCCGAGAGCAGTTCTTC.

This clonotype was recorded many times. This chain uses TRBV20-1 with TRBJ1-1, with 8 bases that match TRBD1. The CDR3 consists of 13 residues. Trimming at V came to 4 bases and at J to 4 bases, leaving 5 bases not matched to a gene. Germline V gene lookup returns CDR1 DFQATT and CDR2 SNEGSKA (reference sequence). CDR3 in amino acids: CSATITGGTEAFF. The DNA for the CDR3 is TGCAGTGCTACGATAACAGGGGGCACTGAAGCTTTCTTT.

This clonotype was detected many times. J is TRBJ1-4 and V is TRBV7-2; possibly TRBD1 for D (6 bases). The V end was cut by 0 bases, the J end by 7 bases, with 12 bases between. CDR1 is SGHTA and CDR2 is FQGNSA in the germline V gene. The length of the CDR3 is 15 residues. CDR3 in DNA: TGTGCCAGCAGCTTAGCAAGGCTCAGGGGTGAAAAACTGTTTTTT. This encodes CASSLARLRGEKLFF.

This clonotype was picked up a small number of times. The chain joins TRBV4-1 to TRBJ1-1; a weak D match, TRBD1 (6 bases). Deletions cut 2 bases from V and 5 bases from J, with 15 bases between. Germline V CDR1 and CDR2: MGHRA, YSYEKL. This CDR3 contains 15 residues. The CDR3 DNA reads TGCGCCAGCAGCCAACCAAGAGGGGGACGGACTGAAGCTTTCTTT. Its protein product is CASSQPRGGRTEAFF.

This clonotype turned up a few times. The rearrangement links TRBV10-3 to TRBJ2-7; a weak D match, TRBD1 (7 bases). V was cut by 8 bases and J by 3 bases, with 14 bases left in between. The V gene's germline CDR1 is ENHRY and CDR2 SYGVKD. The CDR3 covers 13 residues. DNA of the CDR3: TGTGCCATCGGGGGGACAGTCCTCTACGAGCAGTACTTC. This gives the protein CAIGGTVLYEQYF.

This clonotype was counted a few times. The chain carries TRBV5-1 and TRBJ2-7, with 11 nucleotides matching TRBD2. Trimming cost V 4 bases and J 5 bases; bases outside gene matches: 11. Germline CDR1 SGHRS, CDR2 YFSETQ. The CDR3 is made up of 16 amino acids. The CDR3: CASSALAGGFPNEQYF. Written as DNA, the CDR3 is TGCGCCAGCAGCGCCCTAGCGGGGGGTTTTCCCAACGAGCAGTACTTC.

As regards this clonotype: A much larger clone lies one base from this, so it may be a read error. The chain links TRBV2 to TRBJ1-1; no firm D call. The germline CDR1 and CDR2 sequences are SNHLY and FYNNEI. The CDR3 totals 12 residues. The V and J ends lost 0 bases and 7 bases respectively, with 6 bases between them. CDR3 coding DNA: TGTGCCAGCAGTGAAGCGGTCAGTGAAGCTTTCTTT. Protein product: CASSEAVSEAFF.

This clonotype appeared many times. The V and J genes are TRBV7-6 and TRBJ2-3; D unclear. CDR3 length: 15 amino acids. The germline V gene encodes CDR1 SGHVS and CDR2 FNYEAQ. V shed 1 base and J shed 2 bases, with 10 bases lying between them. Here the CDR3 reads CASSLVVTSTDTQYF. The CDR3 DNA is TGTGCCAGCAGCTTAGTGGTCACCTCCACAGATACGCAGTATTTT.

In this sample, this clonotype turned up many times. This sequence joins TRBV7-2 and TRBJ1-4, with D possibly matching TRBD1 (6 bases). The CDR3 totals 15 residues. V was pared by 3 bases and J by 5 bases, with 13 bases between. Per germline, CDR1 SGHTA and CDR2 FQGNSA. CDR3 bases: TGTGCCAGCAGCTTCGGCAGGGGTGGGAATGAAAAACTGTTTTTT. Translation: CASSFGRGGNEKLFF.

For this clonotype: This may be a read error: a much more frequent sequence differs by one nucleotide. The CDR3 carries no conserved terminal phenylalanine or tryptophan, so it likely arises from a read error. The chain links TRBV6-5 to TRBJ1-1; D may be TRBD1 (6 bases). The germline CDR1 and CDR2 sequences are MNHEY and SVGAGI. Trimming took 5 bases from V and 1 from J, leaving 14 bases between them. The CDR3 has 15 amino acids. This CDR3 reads CASSRTGTSNTEAFL. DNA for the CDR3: TGTGCCAGCAGTAGAACCGGGACATCGAACACTGAAGCTTTCCTT.

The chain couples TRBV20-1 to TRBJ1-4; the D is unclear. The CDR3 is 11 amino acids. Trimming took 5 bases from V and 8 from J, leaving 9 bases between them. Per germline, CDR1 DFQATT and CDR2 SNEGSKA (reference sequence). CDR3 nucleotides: TGCAGTGCTTCACGGACCGAAAAACTGTTTTTT. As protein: CSASRTEKLFF.

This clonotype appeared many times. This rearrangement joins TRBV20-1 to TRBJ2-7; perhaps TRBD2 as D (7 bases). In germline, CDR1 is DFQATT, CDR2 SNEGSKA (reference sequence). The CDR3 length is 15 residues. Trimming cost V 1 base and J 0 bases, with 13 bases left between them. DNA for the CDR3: TGCAGTGCTAGAGTCACCGGGGGGCTCTCCTACGAGCAGTACTTC. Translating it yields CSARVTGGLSYEQYF.

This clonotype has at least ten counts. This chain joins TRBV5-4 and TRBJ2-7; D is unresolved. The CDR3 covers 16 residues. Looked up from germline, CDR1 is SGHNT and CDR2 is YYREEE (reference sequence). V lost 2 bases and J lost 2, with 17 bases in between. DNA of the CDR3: TGTGCCAGCAGCTTACTGGACGGAGTCCGGCCCTACGAGCAGTACTTC. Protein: CASSLLDGVRPYEQYF. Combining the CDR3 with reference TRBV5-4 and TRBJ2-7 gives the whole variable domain ETGVTQSPTHLIKTRGQQVTLRCSSQSGHNTVSWYQQALGQGPQFIFQYYREEENGRGNFPPRFSGLQFPNYSSELNVNALELDDSALYLCASSLLDGVRPYEQYFGPGTRLTVT.

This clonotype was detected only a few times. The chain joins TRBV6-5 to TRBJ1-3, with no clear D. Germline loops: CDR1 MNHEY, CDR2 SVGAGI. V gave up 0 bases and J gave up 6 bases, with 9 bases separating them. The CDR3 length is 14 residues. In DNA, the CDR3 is TGTGCCAGCAGTTACTCCGGAGCACTAAACACCATATATTTT. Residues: CASSYSGALNTIYF.

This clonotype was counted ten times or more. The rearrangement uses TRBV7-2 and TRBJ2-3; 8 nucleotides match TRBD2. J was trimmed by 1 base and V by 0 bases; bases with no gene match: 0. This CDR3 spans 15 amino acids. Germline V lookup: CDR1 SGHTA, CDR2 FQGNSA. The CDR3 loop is CASSLASGGTDTQYF. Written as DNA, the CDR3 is TGTGCCAGCAGCTTAGCTAGCGGGGGCACAGATACGCAGTATTTT.

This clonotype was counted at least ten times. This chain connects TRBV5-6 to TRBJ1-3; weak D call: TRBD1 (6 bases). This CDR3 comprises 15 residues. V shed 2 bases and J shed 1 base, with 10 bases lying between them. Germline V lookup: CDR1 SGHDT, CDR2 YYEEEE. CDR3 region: CASSFRGTSGNTIYF. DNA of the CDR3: TGTGCCAGCAGCTTTAGGGGGACATCTGGAAACACCATATATTTT. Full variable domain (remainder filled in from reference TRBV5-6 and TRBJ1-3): DAGVTQSPTHLIKTRGQQVTLRCSPKSGHDTVSWYQQALGQGPQFIFQYYEEEERQRGNFPDRFSGHQFPNYSSELNVNALLLGDSALYLCASSFRGTSGNTIYFGEGSWLTVV.

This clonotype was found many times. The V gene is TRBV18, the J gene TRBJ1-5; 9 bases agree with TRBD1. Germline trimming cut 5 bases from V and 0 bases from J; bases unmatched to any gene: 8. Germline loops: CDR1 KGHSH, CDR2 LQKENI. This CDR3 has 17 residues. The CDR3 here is CASSTRDRDYSNQPQHF. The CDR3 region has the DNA TGTGCCAGCTCAACTCGGGACAGGGATTATAGCAATCAGCCCCAGCATTTT.

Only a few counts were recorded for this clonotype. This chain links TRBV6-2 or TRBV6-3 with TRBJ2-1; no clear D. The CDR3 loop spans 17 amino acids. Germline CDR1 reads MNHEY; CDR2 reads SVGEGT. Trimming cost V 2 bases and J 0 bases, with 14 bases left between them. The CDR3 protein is CASSYLRAISSYNEQFF. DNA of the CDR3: TGTGCCAGCAGTTACCTACGGGCTATTAGCTCCTACAATGAGCAGTTCTTC.

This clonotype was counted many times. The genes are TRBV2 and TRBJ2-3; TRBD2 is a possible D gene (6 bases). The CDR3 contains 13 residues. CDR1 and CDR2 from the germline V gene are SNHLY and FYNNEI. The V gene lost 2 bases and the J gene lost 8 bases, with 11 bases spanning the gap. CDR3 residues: CASSEWGEGTQYF. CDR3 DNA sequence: TGTGCCAGCAGTGAATGGGGGGAAGGTACGCAGTATTTT. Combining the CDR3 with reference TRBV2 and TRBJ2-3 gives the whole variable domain EPEVTQTPSHQVTQMGQEVILRCVPISNHLYFYWYRQILGQKVEFLVSFYNNEISEKSEIFDDQFSVERPDGSNFTLKIRSTKLEDSAMYFCASSEWGEGTQYFGPGTRLTVL.